The 25 T cell receptor beta chains given below trace back to one sample, sequenced in a study of T cell responses to AZD1222 COVID-19 vaccine. Libraries were prepared by immunoSEQ multiplex PCR; TCRdb keeps only in-frame clonotypes and omits some of them. The table has about 85,000 clones, about 85% seen once. The material sequenced was peripheral blood, taken 28 days after the second AZD1222 dose. The receptor set was obtained from an adult who received the AZD1222 COVID-19 vaccine.

V usage is TRBV6-5 and J usage is TRBJ1-2, with a possible D match to TRBD1 (6 bases). The V gene lost 0 bases and the J gene lost 5 bases, with 13 bases spanning the gap. This CDR3 contains 15 residues. The germline CDR1 and CDR2 sequences are MNHEY and SVGAGI. The CDR3 coding sequence is TGTGCCAGCAGTTACTCGAGAGCAGGGGCATATGGCTACACCTTC. As protein: CASSYSRAGAYGYTF.

The chain combines TRBV20-1 with TRBJ2-7, with D uncertain. There are 10 residues in the CDR3. Germline CDR1 and CDR2: DFQATT and SNEGSKA (reference sequence). V was shortened by 5 bases and J by 2 bases, with 4 bases between the two germline ends. Here the CDR3 reads CSAAAYEQYF. The DNA for the CDR3 is TGCAGTGCTGCCGCCTACGAGCAGTACTTC.

The V and J genes are TRBV9 and TRBJ2-7; D might be TRBD1 (7 bases). The CDR3 has 13 residues. The germline gives CDR1 SGDLS, CDR2 YYNGEE. The V end was cut by 5 bases, the J end by 5 bases, with 14 bases between. The CDR3 loop reads CASRGQGGHEQYF. CDR3 sequence (DNA): TGTGCCAGCAGGGGGCAGGGGGGCCACGAGCAGTACTTC.

J is TRBJ2-7 and V is TRBV7-3; 8 positions agree with TRBD1. Trimming cost V 5 bases and J 4 bases; bases outside gene matches: 10. Germline CDR1 and CDR2: SGHTA and FQGTGA. The length of the CDR3 is 15 residues. The CDR3 DNA sequence: TGTGCCAGCAGCCTAGGACAGGGCCGGGGATACGAGCAGTACTTC. It codes for CASSLGQGRGYEQYF.

The J gene is TRBJ2-7, the V gene TRBV9; 7 bases map to TRBD2. The CDR3 consists of 16 residues. Germline V gene sequence: CDR1 SGDLS, CDR2 YYNGEE. The V segment lost 3 bases and the J segment 1 base; nucleotides outside the gene matches: 10. CDR3 DNA sequence: TGTGCCAGCAGCGCTGGGGCGGGAGTGGGATCCTACGAGCAGTACTTC. It specifies CASSAGAGVGSYEQYF.

The rearrangement links TRBV7-2 to TRBJ2-6, with 8 bases aligning to TRBD2. CDR1 is SGHTA, CDR2 FQGNSA, per germline. The J segment lost 3 bases and the V segment lost 3 bases, leaving 7 bases of the junction unmatched. CDR3 length: 17 amino acids. The CDR3 loop reads CASSLHSGTSGANVLTF. The CDR3 DNA sequence: TGTGCCAGCAGCTTGCACTCCGGGACTAGTGGGGCCAACGTCCTGACTTTC.

This clone occurred a few times. J is TRBJ1-1 and V is TRBV29-1; D is undetermined. This CDR3 has 12 residues. Germline V gene lookup returns CDR1 SQVTM and CDR2 ANQGSEA. Trimming removed 7 bases at V and 1 base at J, with 10 bases between. The CDR3 sequence is CSACEGNTEAFF. The DNA for the CDR3 is TGCAGCGCCTGTGAGGGGAACACTGAAGCTTTCTTT.

The chain combines TRBV2 with TRBJ1-6; no clear D gene. The germline V gene encodes CDR1 SNHLY and CDR2 FYNNEI. The CDR3 runs to 15 residues. Trimming stripped 2 bases from V and 7 bases from J, with 12 bases between. CDR3 residues: CASSERESRNSPLHF. The CDR3 bases are TGTGCCAGCAGTGAAAGGGAGAGCAGGAATTCACCCCTCCACTTT.

The CDR3 here is CASSDSPGTQYF. CDR3 sequence (DNA): TGTGCCAGCAGTGATAGCCCCGGGACCCAGTACTTC. V is TRBV2 and J is TRBJ2-5; D is unclear. This CDR3 contains 12 residues. V was shortened by 3 bases and J by 7 bases, with 9 bases between the two germline ends. Germline V CDR1 and CDR2: SNHLY, FYNNEI.

The J gene is TRBJ1-1, the V gene TRBV4-2; no clear D. The germline gives CDR1 LGHNA, CDR2 YNFKEQ. The V and J ends lost 1 base and 0 bases respectively, with 6 bases between them. The CDR3 length is 14 residues. Here the CDR3 reads CASSQGVLNTEAFF. The CDR3 DNA is TGTGCCAGCAGCCAAGGGGTGTTGAACACTGAAGCTTTCTTT.

A note on this clone: This sample also contains other DNA sequences that code for the same CDR3. The rearrangement joins TRBV27 to TRBJ2-1; 7 bases fit TRBD1. Germline-derived CDR1 and CDR2 are MNHEY and SMNVEV (reference sequence). V was clipped by 6 bases and J by 0 bases; unmatched bases: 5. CDR3 size: 15 residues. The CDR3 DNA reads TGTGCCAGCAGCTTGACAGGGAGCTCCTACAATGAGCAGTTCTTC. Translating it yields CASSLTGSSYNEQFF.

V is TRBV19 and J is TRBJ1-3, with D perhaps matching TRBD1 (5 bases). Germline assignment: CDR1 LNHDA and CDR2 SQIVND (reference sequence). The CDR3 is 16 residues long. V lost 7 bases to trimming and J lost 1 base, with 17 bases between them. The CDR3 reads CASTKAGAASGNTIYF. The DNA for the CDR3 is TGTGCCAGTACCAAGGCCGGGGCGGCATCTGGAAACACCATATATTTT.

V gene TRBV11-2 combines with J gene TRBJ1-6; no firm D call. V shed 8 bases and J shed 10 bases, with 18 bases lying between them. Per germline, CDR1 SGHAT and CDR2 FQNNGV. The CDR3 has 14 amino acids. CDR3 protein: CASAEIAFGSPLHF. The CDR3 region has the DNA TGTGCCAGCGCGGAGATCGCGTTTGGGTCACCCCTCCACTTT.

In this sample, this clone turned up once. The chain links TRBV30 to TRBJ1-1; the D gene is possibly TRBD1 (6 bases). Germline V gives CDR1 GTSNPN, CDR2 SVGIG (reference sequence). Trimming pared 6 bases from V and 4 bases from J, leaving 18 bases between. The CDR3 has 14 amino acids. CDR3 protein: CACRGGGRVTEAFF. CDR3 DNA: TGTGCCTGTCGTGGGGGGGGCAGGGTCACTGAAGCTTTCTTT.

This clone was seen just once. The chain recombines TRBV28 with TRBJ1-4; D might be TRBD1 (5 bases). The germline V gene encodes CDR1 MDHEN and CDR2 SYDVKM. The ends were cut back, 2 bases at V and 2 bases at J, with 15 bases in the middle. The CDR3 runs 17 residues. CDR3 coding DNA: TGTGCCAGCAGTTTACTGGGAAGGGGCGTTACTAATGAAAAACTGTTTTTT. This encodes CASSLLGRGVTNEKLFF.

V usage is TRBV5-1 and J usage is TRBJ2-3, with 8 bases identical to TRBD2. This CDR3 comprises 15 residues. Losses at the gene ends were 1 base for V and 2 bases for J; bases not matched to a gene: 3. CDR1 is SGHRS and CDR2 is YFSETQ in the germline V gene. CDR3 sequence: CASSLRAGATDTQYF. In DNA, the CDR3 is TGCGCCAGCAGCTTGAGAGCGGGAGCCACAGATACGCAGTATTTT.

J is TRBJ2-1 and V is TRBV19; D ambiguous. This CDR3 is 12 amino acids long. V was trimmed by 3 bases and J by 7 bases, leaving 7 bases between them. Germline assignment: CDR1 LNHDA and CDR2 SQIVND (reference sequence). For the CDR3, the DNA is TGTGCCAGTAGTATCCCAGAGAATGAGCAGTTCTTC. Protein product: CASSIPENEQFF.

The chain recombines TRBV4-1 with TRBJ1-1; no firm D call. V dropped 5 bases and J dropped 5 bases, with 12 bases sitting between them. The CDR3 consists of 13 residues. The germline CDR1 and CDR2 sequences are MGHRA and YSYEKL. In nucleotides, the CDR3 is TGCGCCAGCAGCGCCCGAGCGGGTACTGAAGCTTTCTTT. Its translation: CASSARAGTEAFF.

The chain carries TRBV5-1 and TRBJ2-1; 13 nucleotides agree with TRBD2. The CDR3 consists of 16 residues. The V gene's germline CDR1 is SGHRS and CDR2 YFSETQ. The V gene end was trimmed by 4 bases and the J gene end by 3 bases; junction bases not matched to a gene: 4. The CDR3 DNA sequence: TGCGCCAGCAGCCTGGGGACTAGCGGGATCTACAATGAGCAGTTCTTC. It specifies CASSLGTSGIYNEQFF.

This clone was seen just once. The chain links TRBV6-5 to TRBJ2-2, with TRBD1 identical over 8 bases. This CDR3 has 15 amino acids. CDR1 MNHEY and CDR2 SVGAGI come from the germline V gene. V was pared by 7 bases and J by 3 bases, with 7 bases of the junction left unmatched. CDR3 DNA sequence: TGTGCCAGCAAAACAGGGGGGTCTCACACCGGGGAGCTGTTTTTT. Protein product: CASKTGGSHTGELFF.

The chain joins TRBV6-5 to TRBJ1-2, with D tentatively TRBD1 (5 bases). The CDR3 runs to 14 residues. Between the trimmed V and J ends, which lost 5 bases and 0 bases, there was a span of 10 bases. Germline lookup yields CDR1 MNHEY and CDR2 SVGAGI. CDR3 region: CASSQGRSNYGYTF. The CDR3, as DNA: TGTGCCAGCAGTCAGGGTCGTTCTAACTATGGCTACACCTTC.

This chain uses TRBV19 with TRBJ2-1, with 9 bases matching TRBD2. Trimming at V came to 3 bases and at J to 15 bases, leaving 6 bases not matched to a gene. Germline V gives CDR1 LNHDA, CDR2 SQIVND (reference sequence). This CDR3 is 12 amino acids long. CDR3 sequence: CASSMSTSGLFF. The CDR3 nucleotides are TGTGCCAGTAGTATGTCTACTAGCGGGCTGTTCTTC.

This chain connects TRBV30 to TRBJ1-2; TRBD1 is a possible D gene (6 bases). Germline V gene data show CDR1 as GTSNPN and CDR2 as SVGIG (reference sequence). V shed 3 bases and J shed 4 bases, with 15 bases lying between them. The CDR3 consists of 14 residues. The CDR3 loop is CAWSVDSRVYGYTF. CDR3 coding DNA: TGTGCCTGGAGCGTGGACAGTCGGGTCTATGGCTACACCTTC.

V usage is TRBV15 and J usage is TRBJ2-7; tentatively, D is TRBD1 (5 bases). The V and J ends lost 1 base and 9 bases respectively, with 19 bases between them. The CDR3 has 15 residues. Germline lookup yields CDR1 LNHNV and CDR2 YYDKDF (reference sequence). CDR3 sequence reads: CATSRGLLTVGTQYF. In DNA, the CDR3 is TGTGCCACCAGCAGAGGCCTCCTGACAGTGGGTACGCAGTACTTC.

This chain connects TRBV3-1 (or the pseudogene TRBV3-2) to TRBJ2-7, with 13 nucleotides matching TRBD2. CDR1 is LGHDT and CDR2 is YNNKEL in the germline V gene (reference sequence). V was pared by 4 bases and J by 7 bases, with 10 bases of the junction left unmatched. The CDR3 extends over 16 amino acids. The CDR3 loop is CASSPWTSGSGGEQYF. The CDR3 nucleotides read TGTGCCAGCAGCCCCTGGACTAGCGGGAGTGGGGGGGAGCAGTACTTC.